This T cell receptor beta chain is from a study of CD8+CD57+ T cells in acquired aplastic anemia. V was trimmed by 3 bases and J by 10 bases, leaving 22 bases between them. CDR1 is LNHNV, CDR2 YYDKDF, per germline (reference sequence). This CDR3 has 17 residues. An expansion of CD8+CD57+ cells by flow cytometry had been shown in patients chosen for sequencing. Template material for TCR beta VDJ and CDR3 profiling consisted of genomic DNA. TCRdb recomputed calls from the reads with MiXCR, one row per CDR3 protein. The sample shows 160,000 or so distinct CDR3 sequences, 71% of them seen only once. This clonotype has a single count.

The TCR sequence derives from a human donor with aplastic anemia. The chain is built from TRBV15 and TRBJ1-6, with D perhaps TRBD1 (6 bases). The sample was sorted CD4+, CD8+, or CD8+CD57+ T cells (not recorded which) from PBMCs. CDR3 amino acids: CATSRGALWEAESPLHF. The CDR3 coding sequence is TGTGCCACCAGCAGGGGGGCACTGTGGGAGGCAGAATCACCCCTCCACTTT.